Listed here are 30 T cell receptor beta chains from one sample, sequenced in a study of CXCR3-negative and CXCR3-positive naive CD8 T cells (dated by TCRdb to between 2018 and 2021). The investigation overall reported the following: Compared with CXCR3-negative naive cells, CXCR3-positive naive cells had TRB CDR3s with higher hydrophobicity (lower Kidera factor 4), lower energy, and higher strength and volume indices.

Antigens for these TCRs are unknown. The reads were generated on a NextSeq 550. The Human TCR Profiling Kit (MiLaboratory) was used to make UMI-labeled 5' RACE TRB cDNA libraries. TCRdb reprocessed the raw reads; every CDR3 protein sequence is a single record, and DNA is not supplied. This sample's listing comprises around 7,000 distinct CDR3 sequences. The biggest ten clones account for approximately 1.3% of the sample. The specimen sequenced was naive CXCR3+ CD8+ T cells from blood. The sample's cell subset or site label, decoded: CD45RO-CCR7+CD27+CD95- naive CD8+ T cells expressing CXCR3 (TNR3+). Receptors were obtained from a human donor in good health. Some clones in this sample may be carry-over from other donors' samples.

CDR3 sequence: CASSPPYSGDTEAFF. The chain carries TRBV7-9 and TRBJ1-1; the TCRdb D gene call, TRBD1, has no DNA to confirm it. The germline V gene has CDR1 SEHNR and CDR2 FQNEAQ (reference sequence). The CDR3 extends over 15 amino acids.

The chain employs TRBV28 and TRBJ2-7; TCRdb picks TRBD1, but there is no DNA to check that call. CDR1 is MDHEN, CDR2 SYDVKM, per germline. The CDR3 extends over 15 amino acids. CDR3 amino acids: CASSPPTGPSYEQYF.

The gene calls are TRBV29-1 and TRBJ2-7. The CDR3 runs 11 residues. Germline V lookup: CDR1 SQVTM, CDR2 ANQGSEA. The CDR3 is CSVVGSYEQYF.

This clonotype is deemed medium-sized (0.01 to 0.1%) by its frequency. This chain joins TRBV29-1 and TRBJ2-7; TCRdb names TRBD1, which stays unverified in the absence of DNA. Germline V gene data show CDR1 as SQVTM and CDR2 as ANQGSEA. The CDR3 totals 11 residues. The CDR3 sequence is CSVEGGHEQYF.

The genes are TRBV29-1 and TRBJ2-7; TCRdb selects TRBD2, and the lack of DNA leaves this call unchecked. The germline gives CDR1 SQVTM, CDR2 ANQGSEA. The CDR3 is 16 amino acids. CDR3 sequence: CSVAMICSGNLYEQYF.

The chain recombines TRBV7-3 with TRBJ1-1. The CDR3 totals 14 residues. Germline V gene sequence: CDR1 SGHTA, CDR2 FQGTGA. Here the CDR3 reads CASSPLRSLDSAFF.

V and J are TRBV29-1 and TRBJ2-1. This CDR3 is built from 12 residues. Germline V CDR1 and CDR2: SQVTM, ANQGSEA. The CDR3 loop is CSVVSGPNEQFF.

This clonotype is deemed medium-sized by its frequency. The rearrangement joins TRBV5-1 to TRBJ2-7; checking the TCRdb D call of TRBD1 is not possible without DNA. Germline V gene lookup returns CDR1 SGHRS and CDR2 YFSETQ. The CDR3 has 14 amino acids. CDR3 sequence reads: CASSFGHDSYEQYF.

This clonotype counts as medium-sized (0.01 to 0.1%) by frequency. The chain has TRBV29-1 and TRBJ1-2; the D call of TRBD1 rests on TCRdb alone, since no DNA is present to check it. Looked up from germline, CDR1 is SQVTM and CDR2 is ANQGSEA. The CDR3 has 13 amino acids. This chain's CDR3 is CSVVTGAHYGYTF.

Considering frequency, this clonotype is medium-sized (0.01 to 0.1%). The chain recombines TRBV6-6 with TRBJ2-3; TCRdb reports TRBD1, a call that lacks DNA to check it against. Germline CDR1 and CDR2: MNHNY and SVGAGI (reference sequence). The CDR3 contains 16 residues. CDR3 in amino acids: CASSYSGGGAVRTQYF.

By frequency, this clonotype registers medium-sized. The rearrangement links TRBV5-1 to TRBJ2-1; TCRdb gives TRBD2 as the D gene, but with no DNA this cannot be confirmed. This CDR3 comprises 15 residues. CDR1 and CDR2 (germline): SGHRS, YFSETQ. CDR3 sequence reads: CASSLELAGGHEQFF.

This clonotype is identified as medium-sized (0.01 to 0.1%) from frequency. The chain has TRBV2 and TRBJ1-1; TCRdb picks TRBD1, but there is no DNA to check that call. There are 13 residues in the CDR3. CDR1 is SNHLY and CDR2 is FYNNEI in the germline V gene. This chain's CDR3 is CAVPRAGGTEAFF.

The CDR3 spells CASSYSPGLNTAFF. V usage is TRBV6-5 and J usage is TRBJ1-1; TCRdb lists TRBD1, though no DNA is available to test this call. The CDR3 is made up of 14 amino acids. In germline, CDR1 is MNHEY, CDR2 SVGAGI.

This clonotype registers medium-sized by frequency. The chain employs TRBV20-1 and TRBJ2-2; TCRdb calls TRBD2, which cannot be checked without DNA. Germline V CDR1 and CDR2: DFQATT, SNEGSKA (reference sequence). CDR3 length: 17 amino acids. The CDR3: CSARDWASGENTGELFF.

This chain connects TRBV11-2 to TRBJ2-2; TCRdb returns TRBD1, unconfirmable since there is no DNA. This CDR3 contains 14 residues. Germline V gene data show CDR1 as SGHAT and CDR2 as FQNNGV. Here the CDR3 reads CASCQGQTTGELFF.

V gene TRBV7-2 combines with J gene TRBJ2-7; TCRdb indicates TRBD2, and absent DNA this call remains unverified. CDR1 is SGHTA, CDR2 FQGNSA, per germline. CDR3 size: 18 residues. The CDR3 reads CASSLLPQGLYIGYEQYF.

This clonotype counts as medium-sized by frequency. The chain uses TRBV13 and TRBJ2-1; TCRdb's D call of TRBD1 is untestable without DNA. This CDR3 region has 16 residues. Per the germline V gene, CDR1 is PRHDT and CDR2 is FYEKMQ (reference sequence). CDR3 sequence: CASSLTGVGSYNEQFF.

Considering frequency, this clonotype is medium-sized. J is TRBJ2-7 and V is TRBV5-1; TCRdb's D gene call, TRBD1, goes unchecked for lack of DNA. The CDR3 is 13 residues long. Germline CDR1 reads SGHRS; CDR2 reads YFSETQ. CDR3 in amino acids: CASSWGQGYEQYF.

This clonotype counts as medium-sized by frequency. This chain connects TRBV5-1 to TRBJ2-1; TCRdb's D call of TRBD1 is untestable without DNA. Germline V gene sequence: CDR1 SGHRS, CDR2 YFSETQ. The CDR3 totals 13 residues. The CDR3 sequence: CASSPPGGGEQFF. Variable domain in full (rest from reference TRBV5-1 and TRBJ2-1): KAGVTQTPRYLIKTRGQQVTLSCSPISGHRSVSWYQQTPGQGLQFLFEYFSETQRNKGNFPGRFSGRQFSNSRSEMNVSTLELGDSALYLCASSPPGGGEQFFGPGTRLTVL.

This chain links TRBV29-1 with TRBJ2-2; the D gene TCRdb calls, TRBD1, cannot be checked with no DNA. The CDR3 is 12 residues long. CDR1 is SQVTM, CDR2 ANQGSEA, per germline. The CDR3 loop reads CSVQGGTGELFF.

The rearrangement uses TRBV6-5 and TRBJ2-7; the D call of TRBD2 rests on TCRdb alone, since no DNA is present to check it. The CDR3 runs to 15 residues. From germline, CDR1 is MNHEY and CDR2 SVGAGI. The CDR3 here is CASSYERGLPYEQYF.

This clonotype registers medium-sized (0.01 to 0.1%) by frequency. The chain links TRBV19 to TRBJ2-3; lacking DNA, the TRBD1 call made by TCRdb goes unchecked. The germline CDR1 and CDR2 sequences are LNHDA and SQIVND (reference sequence). The CDR3 has 13 residues. CDR3 sequence: CASIGTIGDTQYF.

This clonotype registers medium-sized by frequency. V is TRBV10-3 and J is TRBJ2-7; lacking DNA, the TRBD1 call made by TCRdb goes unchecked. This CDR3 spans 16 amino acids. Germline CDR1 reads ENHRY; CDR2 reads SYGVKD. CDR3 amino acids: CAISLKTGNPSYEQYF.

V is TRBV2 and J is TRBJ2-7; the D call from TCRdb, TRBD1, cannot be confirmed without DNA. The CDR3 runs to 12 residues. The germline gives CDR1 SNHLY, CDR2 FYNNEI. The CDR3 protein is CASRDRRHEQYF.

The V gene is TRBV11-3, the J gene TRBJ2-1; absent DNA, TCRdb's TRBD1 call cannot be checked. Germline CDR1 reads SGHNT; CDR2 reads YENEEA. CDR3 length: 14 amino acids. CDR3 sequence reads: CASSLTGDNNEQFF.

Its frequency marks this clonotype as medium-sized. The gene calls are TRBV10-3 and TRBJ2-3. There are 15 residues in the CDR3. CDR1 ENHRY and CDR2 SYGVKD come from the germline V gene. CDR3 protein: CAISEPATSTDTQYF.

V is TRBV6-6 and J is TRBJ2-1; TCRdb proposes TRBD2, but this gene call is untestable without DNA. The germline V gene encodes CDR1 MNHNY and CDR2 SVGAGI (reference sequence). The CDR3 extends over 15 amino acids. This CDR3 is CASSALAGEDNEQFF.

This chain uses TRBV7-9 with TRBJ1-1. CDR3 length: 18 amino acids. Germline assignment: CDR1 SEHNR and CDR2 FQNEAQ (reference sequence). The CDR3 is CASSPPGQGLRLNTEAFF.

The gene calls are TRBV7-6 and TRBJ1-1. Germline assignment: CDR1 SGHVS and CDR2 FNYEAQ. This CDR3 comprises 17 residues. This CDR3 reads CASSLNGGEMVLTEAFF. Looking up the rest from reference TRBV7-6 and TRBJ1-1 gives the full variable domain: GAGVSQSPRYKVTKRGQDVALRCDPISGHVSLYWYRQALGQGPEFLTYFNYEAQQDKSGLPNDRFSAERPEGSISTLTIQRTEQRDSAMYRCASSLNGGEMVLTEAFFGQGTRLTVV.

V and J are TRBV6-5 and TRBJ2-7; TCRdb outputs TRBD1, but without DNA this stays unchecked. The CDR3 has 16 amino acids. Germline loops: CDR1 MNHEY, CDR2 SVGAGI. Here the CDR3 reads CASSYSPGQGLYEQYF.